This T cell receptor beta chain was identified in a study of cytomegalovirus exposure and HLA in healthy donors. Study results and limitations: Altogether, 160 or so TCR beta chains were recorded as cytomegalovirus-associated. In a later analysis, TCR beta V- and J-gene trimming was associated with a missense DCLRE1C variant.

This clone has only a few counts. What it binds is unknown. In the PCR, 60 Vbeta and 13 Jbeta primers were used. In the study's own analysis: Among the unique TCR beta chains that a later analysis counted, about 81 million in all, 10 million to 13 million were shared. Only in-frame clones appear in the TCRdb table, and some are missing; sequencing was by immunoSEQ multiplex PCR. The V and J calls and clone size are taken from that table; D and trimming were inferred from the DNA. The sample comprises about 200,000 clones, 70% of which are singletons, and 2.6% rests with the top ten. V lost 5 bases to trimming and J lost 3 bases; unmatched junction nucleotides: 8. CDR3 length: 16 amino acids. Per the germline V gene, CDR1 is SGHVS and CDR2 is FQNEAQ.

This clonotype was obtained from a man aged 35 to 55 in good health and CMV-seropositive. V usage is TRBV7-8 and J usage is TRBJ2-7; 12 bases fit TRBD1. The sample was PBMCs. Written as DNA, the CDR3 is TGTGCCAGCAGCCCTTGGGGACAGGGGGCCGACTACGAGCAGTACTTC. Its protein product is CASSPWGQGADYEQYF. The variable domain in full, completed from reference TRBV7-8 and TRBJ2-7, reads GAGVSQSPRYKVAKRGQDVALRCDPISGHVSLFWYQQALGQGPEFLTYFQNEAQLDKSGLPSDRFFAERPEGSVSTLKIQRTQQEDSAVYLCASSPWGQGADYEQYFGPGTRLTVT.